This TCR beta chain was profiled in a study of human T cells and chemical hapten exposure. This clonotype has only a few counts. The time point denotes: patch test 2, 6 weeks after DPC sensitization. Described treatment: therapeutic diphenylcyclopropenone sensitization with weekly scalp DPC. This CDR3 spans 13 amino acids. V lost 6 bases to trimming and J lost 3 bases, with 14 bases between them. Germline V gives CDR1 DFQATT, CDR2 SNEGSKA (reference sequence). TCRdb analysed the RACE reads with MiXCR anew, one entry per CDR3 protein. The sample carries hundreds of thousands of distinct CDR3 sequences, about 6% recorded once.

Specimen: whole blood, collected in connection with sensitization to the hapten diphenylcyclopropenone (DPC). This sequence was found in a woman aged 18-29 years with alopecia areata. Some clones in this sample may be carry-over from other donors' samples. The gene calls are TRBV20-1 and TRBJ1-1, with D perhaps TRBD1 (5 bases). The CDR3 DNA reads TGCAGTGCCCGAGGAGGGGTCGACACTGAAGCTTTCTTT. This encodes CSARGGVDTEAFF.